Listed below are T cell receptor beta chains from one sample, sequenced in a study of PD-L1 blockade in urothelial cancer. Clones were read by immunoSEQ multiplex PCR, and TCRdb kept only the in-frame ones, dropping some. The sample includes 30,000 to 45,000 clones, over 75% seen only once; the top ten take around 8.3%. The specimen comprised PBMCs, sampled around atezolizumab (anti-PD-L1) treatment. These receptor sequences come from a man between 65 and 85 years old with urothelial cancer. Each CDR3 is given with its conserved first and last residue. Fields, in order: D gene, V gene, CDR3 length, clone size, J gene, CDR3 DNA, CDR3 protein. The D gene is left open where the match is weak. Size tells how often a clone was seen (once, few, many) or the class of an expanded clone, and some rows leave it out.

d_gene: TRBD2; v_gene: TRBV4-1; len: 20; abundance: .; j_gene: TRBJ2-3; CDR3nt: TGCGCCAGCAGCCAAGATTCCCCAGGGCGCGAGACTAGCGGCACAGATACGCAGTATTTT; CDR3aa: CASSQDSPGRETSGTDTQYF
d_gene: .; v_gene: TRBV19; len: 13; abundance: once; j_gene: TRBJ2-7; CDR3nt: TGTGCCAGTAGTATAGTCGGGTCCTACGAGCAGTACTTC; CDR3aa: CASSIVGSYEQYF
d_gene: .; v_gene: TRBV5-6; len: 15; abundance: .; j_gene: TRBJ2-7; CDR3nt: TGTGCCAGCAGCTTGGCTGCCAGGTTAAGCTACGAGCAGTACTTC; CDR3aa: CASSLAARLSYEQYF
d_gene: TRBD1; v_gene: TRBV6-1; len: 15; abundance: .; j_gene: TRBJ2-5; CDR3nt: TGTGCCAGCAGTGAATCTCAGACAGGGGGGGAGACCCAGTACTTC; CDR3aa: CASSESQTGGETQYF
d_gene: TRBD1; v_gene: TRBV5-6; len: 14; abundance: .; j_gene: TRBJ2-1; CDR3nt: TGTGCCAGCAGTCAGGGGGTAGCCTACAATGAGCAGTTCTTC; CDR3aa: CASSQGVAYNEQFF
d_gene: .; v_gene: TRBV19; len: 14; abundance: .; j_gene: TRBJ1-1; CDR3nt: TGTGCCAGTAGTATCGACATTGGGAACACTGAAGCTTTCTTT; CDR3aa: CASSIDIGNTEAFF
d_gene: .; v_gene: TRBV10-2; len: 13; abundance: .; j_gene: TRBJ2-7; CDR3nt: TGCGCCAGCAGCGGGAGAGGTTTCTACGAGCAGTACTTC; CDR3aa: CASSGRGFYEQYF
d_gene: .; v_gene: TRBV6-1; len: 13; abundance: .; j_gene: TRBJ1-5; CDR3nt: TGTGCCAGCAGTGTGTTCAGGGATCAGCCCCAGCATTTT; CDR3aa: CASSVFRDQPQHF
d_gene: .; v_gene: TRBV5-1; len: 14; abundance: .; j_gene: TRBJ1-1; CDR3nt: TGCGCCAGCAGTGGGTTGGGGGGTGACACTGAAGCTTTCTTT; CDR3aa: CASSGLGGDTEAFF
d_gene: .; v_gene: TRBV5-8; len: 16; abundance: few; j_gene: TRBJ1-2; CDR3nt: TGTGCCAGCAGCTTGGATTCGGCCAGGGTCAATTATGGCTACACCTTC; CDR3aa: CASSLDSARVNYGYTF
d_gene: .; v_gene: TRBV6-5; len: 15; abundance: .; j_gene: TRBJ1-1; CDR3nt: TGTGCCAGCAGGATAATTGGGACAACGAACACTGAAGCTTTCTTT; CDR3aa: CASRIIGTTNTEAFF
d_gene: TRBD2; v_gene: TRBV5-5; len: 16; abundance: .; j_gene: TRBJ2-5; CDR3nt: TGTGCCAGCAGCCCCGGGACTAGCGCGTACCAAGAGACCCAGTACTTC; CDR3aa: CASSPGTSAYQETQYF
d_gene: TRBD1; v_gene: TRBV28; len: 14; abundance: .; j_gene: TRBJ1-2; CDR3nt: TGTGCCAGCACGTCGTGGGCAGGGGGTGATGGCTACACCTTC; CDR3aa: CASTSWAGGDGYTF
d_gene: TRBD2; v_gene: TRBV12-5; len: 20; abundance: .; j_gene: TRBJ2-1; CDR3nt: TGTGCTAGTGGTTCCCGTCGGGTAGCGGGAGGGCCAGCCCCCAATAGGGAGCAGTTCTTC; CDR3aa: CASGSRRVAGGPAPNREQFF
d_gene: TRBD2; v_gene: TRBV14; len: 16; abundance: .; j_gene: TRBJ2-7; CDR3nt: TGTGCCAGCAGCCAAATGACGGGGAGGGACTCCTACGAGCAGTACTTC; CDR3aa: CASSQMTGRDSYEQYF
d_gene: .; v_gene: TRBV6-1; len: 15; abundance: once; j_gene: TRBJ2-7; CDR3nt: TGTGCCAGCAGTCTGGAGGCCTACAGCTCCTACGAGCAGTACTTC; CDR3aa: CASSLEAYSSYEQYF
d_gene: .; v_gene: TRBV7-9; len: 13; abundance: .; j_gene: TRBJ2-1; CDR3nt: TGTGCCAGCAGTCTTGAGGCGGTGACTGAGCAGTTCTTC; CDR3aa: CASSLEAVTEQFF
d_gene: TRBD2; v_gene: TRBV11-1; len: 15; abundance: .; j_gene: TRBJ2-1; CDR3nt: TGTGCCAGCAGCTTAGCCCTGGGACTAGCCAATGAGCAGTTCTTC; CDR3aa: CASSLALGLANEQFF
d_gene: TRBD1; v_gene: TRBV9; len: 16; abundance: .; j_gene: TRBJ1-2; CDR3nt: TGTGCCAGCAGCGTAGGCGTACAGGGGGGGAACTATGGCTACACCTTC; CDR3aa: CASSVGVQGGNYGYTF
d_gene: TRBD2; v_gene: TRBV7-2; len: 15; abundance: .; j_gene: TRBJ2-7; CDR3nt: TGTGCCAGCAGCCTAGCGGGAGGGAACCCCTACGAGCAGTACTTC; CDR3aa: CASSLAGGNPYEQYF
d_gene: .; v_gene: TRBV10-3; len: 13; abundance: .; j_gene: TRBJ1-2; CDR3nt: TGTGCCATCAGATCCCACCGGGAAGGCGGCTACACCTTC; CDR3aa: CAIRSHREGGYTF
d_gene: .; v_gene: TRBV19; len: 13; abundance: .; j_gene: TRBJ2-2; CDR3nt: TGTGCCAGTAGTTCCGCGAACACCGGGGAGCTGTTTTTT; CDR3aa: CASSSANTGELFF
d_gene: .; v_gene: TRBV15; len: 15; abundance: .; j_gene: TRBJ2-2; CDR3nt: TGTGCCACCAGCAGAGACAGAACGAACACCGGGGAGCTGTTTTTT; CDR3aa: CATSRDRTNTGELFF
d_gene: .; v_gene: TRBV19; len: 14; abundance: .; j_gene: TRBJ2-7; CDR3nt: TGTGCCAGTAGTATCTCTCCCAGGAACGGCGAGCAGTACTTC; CDR3aa: CASSISPRNGEQYF
d_gene: .; v_gene: TRBV5-1; len: 18; abundance: .; j_gene: TRBJ2-5; CDR3nt: TGCGCCAGCAGCGTCCACCCCCCTACCCTAAGCGTTGAAGAGACCCAGTACTTC; CDR3aa: CASSVHPPTLSVEETQYF
d_gene: .; v_gene: TRBV19; len: 14; abundance: .; j_gene: TRBJ1-5; CDR3nt: TGTGCCAGTAGTATAGGACTGTACAATCAGCCCCAGCATTTT; CDR3aa: CASSIGLYNQPQHF
d_gene: .; v_gene: TRBV12-1; len: 14; abundance: .; j_gene: TRBJ2-2; CDR3nt: TGTGCCAGCAGCTTAGGCGGGAACACCGGGGAGCTGTTTTTT; CDR3aa: CASSLGGNTGELFF
d_gene: TRBD1; v_gene: TRBV6-6; len: 15; abundance: .; j_gene: TRBJ1-5; CDR3nt: TGTGCCAGCAGTGCGCAGGACAGGGGGCCTAAGCCCCAGCATTTT; CDR3aa: CASSAQDRGPKPQHF